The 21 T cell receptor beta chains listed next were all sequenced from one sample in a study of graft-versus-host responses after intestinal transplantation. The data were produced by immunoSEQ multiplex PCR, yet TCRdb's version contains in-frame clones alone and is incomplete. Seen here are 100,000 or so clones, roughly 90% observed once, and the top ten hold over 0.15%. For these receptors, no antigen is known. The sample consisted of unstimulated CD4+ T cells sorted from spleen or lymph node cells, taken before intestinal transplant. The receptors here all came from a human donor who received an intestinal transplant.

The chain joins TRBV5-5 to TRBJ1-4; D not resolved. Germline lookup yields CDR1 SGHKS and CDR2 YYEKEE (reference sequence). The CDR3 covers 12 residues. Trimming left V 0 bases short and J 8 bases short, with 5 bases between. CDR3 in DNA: TGTGCCAGCAGCTTGGAAGCGGAAAAACTGTTTTTT. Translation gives CASSLEAEKLFF.

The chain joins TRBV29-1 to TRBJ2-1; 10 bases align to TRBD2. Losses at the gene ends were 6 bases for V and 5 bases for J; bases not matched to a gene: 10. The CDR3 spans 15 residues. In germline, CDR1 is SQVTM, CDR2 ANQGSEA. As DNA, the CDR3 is TGCAGCGTCCTCGACAGCGGGGGGGCGGACAATGAGCAGTTCTTC. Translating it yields CSVLDSGGADNEQFF.

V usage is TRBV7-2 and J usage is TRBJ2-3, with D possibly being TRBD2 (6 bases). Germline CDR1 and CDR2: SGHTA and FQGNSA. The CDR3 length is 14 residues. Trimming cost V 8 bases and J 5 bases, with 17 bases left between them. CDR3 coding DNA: TGTGCCAGCTCTTTCCGGGAGAAGGGAGATACGCAGTATTTT. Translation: CASSFREKGDTQYF.

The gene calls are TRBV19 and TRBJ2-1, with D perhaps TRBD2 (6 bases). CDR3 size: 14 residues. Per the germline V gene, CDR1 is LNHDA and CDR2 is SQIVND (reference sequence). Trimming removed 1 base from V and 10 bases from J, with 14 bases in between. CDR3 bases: TGTGCCAGTAGTATAGTTGGCGGGGAAAGAGAGCAGTTCTTC. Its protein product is CASSIVGGEREQFF.

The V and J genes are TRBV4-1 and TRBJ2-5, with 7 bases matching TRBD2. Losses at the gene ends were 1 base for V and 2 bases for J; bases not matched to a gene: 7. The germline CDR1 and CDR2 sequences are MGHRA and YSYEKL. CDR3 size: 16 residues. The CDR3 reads CASSQVRTSAQETQYF. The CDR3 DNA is TGCGCCAGCAGCCAAGTTCGGACTAGTGCTCAAGAGACCCAGTACTTC.

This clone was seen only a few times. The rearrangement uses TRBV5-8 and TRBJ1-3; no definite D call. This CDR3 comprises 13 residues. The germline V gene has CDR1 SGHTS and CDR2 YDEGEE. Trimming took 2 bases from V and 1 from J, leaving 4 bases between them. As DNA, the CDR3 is TGTGCCAGCAGCTTCGGTTCTGGAAACACCATATATTTT. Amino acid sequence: CASSFGSGNTIYF.

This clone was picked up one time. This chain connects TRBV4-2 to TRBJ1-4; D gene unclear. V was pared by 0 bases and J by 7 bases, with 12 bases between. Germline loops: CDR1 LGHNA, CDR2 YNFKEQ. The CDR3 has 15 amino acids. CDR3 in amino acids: CASSQEAQFSEKLFF. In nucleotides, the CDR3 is TGTGCCAGCAGCCAAGAGGCTCAGTTCTCTGAAAAACTGTTTTTT.

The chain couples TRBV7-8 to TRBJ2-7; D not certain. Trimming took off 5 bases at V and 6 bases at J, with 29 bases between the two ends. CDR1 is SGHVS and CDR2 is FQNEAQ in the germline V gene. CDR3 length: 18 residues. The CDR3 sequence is CASSPEPPGRKLSTEQYF. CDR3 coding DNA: TGTGCCAGCAGCCCGGAGCCGCCGGGTCGAAAATTATCTACCGAGCAGTACTTC. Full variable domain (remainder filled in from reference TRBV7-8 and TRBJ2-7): GAGVSQSPRYKVAKRGQDVALRCDPISGHVSLFWYQQALGQGPEFLTYFQNEAQLDKSGLPSDRFFAERPEGSVSTLKIQRTQQEDSAVYLCASSPEPPGRKLSTEQYFGPGTRLTVT.

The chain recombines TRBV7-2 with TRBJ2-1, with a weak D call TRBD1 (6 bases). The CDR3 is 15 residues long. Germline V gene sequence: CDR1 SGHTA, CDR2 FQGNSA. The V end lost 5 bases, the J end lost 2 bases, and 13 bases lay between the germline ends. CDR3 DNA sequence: TGTGCCAGCAGCGGACGGGACATAGCCTACAATGAGCAGTTCTTC. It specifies CASSGRDIAYNEQFF.

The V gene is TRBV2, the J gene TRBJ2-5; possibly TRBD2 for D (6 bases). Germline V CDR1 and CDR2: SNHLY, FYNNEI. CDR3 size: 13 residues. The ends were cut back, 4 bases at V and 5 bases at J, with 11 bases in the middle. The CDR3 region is CASSAAGLETQYF. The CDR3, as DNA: TGTGCCAGCAGTGCGGCGGGGTTGGAGACCCAGTACTTC.

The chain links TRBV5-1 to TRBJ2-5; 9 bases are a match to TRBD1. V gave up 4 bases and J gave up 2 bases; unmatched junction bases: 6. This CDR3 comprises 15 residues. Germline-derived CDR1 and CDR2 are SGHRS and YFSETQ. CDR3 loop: CASSGGTGWQETQYF. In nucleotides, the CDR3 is TGCGCCAGCAGCGGGGGGACAGGGTGGCAAGAGACCCAGTACTTC.

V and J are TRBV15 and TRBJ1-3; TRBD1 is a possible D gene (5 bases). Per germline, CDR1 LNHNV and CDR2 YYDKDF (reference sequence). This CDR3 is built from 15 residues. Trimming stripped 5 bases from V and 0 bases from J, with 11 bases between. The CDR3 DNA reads TGTGCCACCAGCGAATATCAGGGCTCTGGAAACACCATATATTTT. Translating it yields CATSEYQGSGNTIYF.

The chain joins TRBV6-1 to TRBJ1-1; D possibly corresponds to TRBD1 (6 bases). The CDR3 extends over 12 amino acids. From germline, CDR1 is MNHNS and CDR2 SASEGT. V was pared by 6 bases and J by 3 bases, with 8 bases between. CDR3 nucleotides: TGTGCCAGCAGGGACAGATACACTGAAGCTTTCTTT. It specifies CASRDRYTEAFF.

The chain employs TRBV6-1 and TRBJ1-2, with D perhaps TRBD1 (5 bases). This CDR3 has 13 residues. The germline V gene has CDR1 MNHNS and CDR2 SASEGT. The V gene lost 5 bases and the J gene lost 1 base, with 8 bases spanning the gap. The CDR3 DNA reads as TGTGCCAGCAGTTCTCAGGGTAACTATGGCTACACCTTC. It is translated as CASSSQGNYGYTF.

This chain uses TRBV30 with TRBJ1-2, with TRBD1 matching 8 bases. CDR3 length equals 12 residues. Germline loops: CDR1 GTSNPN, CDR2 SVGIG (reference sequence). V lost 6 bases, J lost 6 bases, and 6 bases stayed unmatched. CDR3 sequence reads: CACINRGNGYTF. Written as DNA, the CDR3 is TGTGCCTGTATAAACAGGGGGAATGGCTACACCTTC.

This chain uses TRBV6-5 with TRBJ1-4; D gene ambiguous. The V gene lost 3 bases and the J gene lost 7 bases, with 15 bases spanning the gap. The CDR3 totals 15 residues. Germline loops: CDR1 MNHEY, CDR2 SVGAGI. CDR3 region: CASSYRLGSGEKLFF. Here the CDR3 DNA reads TGTGCCAGCAGTTATCGTCTAGGTAGTGGTGAAAAACTGTTTTTT.

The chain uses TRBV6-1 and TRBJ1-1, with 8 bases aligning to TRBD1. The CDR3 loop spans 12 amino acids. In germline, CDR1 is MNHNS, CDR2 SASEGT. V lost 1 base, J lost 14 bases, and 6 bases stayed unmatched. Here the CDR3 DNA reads TGTGCCAGCAGTGAAGTGTCCAGGGGGCAGTTCTTT. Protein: CASSEVSRGQFF.

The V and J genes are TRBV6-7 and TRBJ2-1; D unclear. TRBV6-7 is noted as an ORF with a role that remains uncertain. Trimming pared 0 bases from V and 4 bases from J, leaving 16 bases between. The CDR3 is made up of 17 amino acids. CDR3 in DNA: TGTGCCAGCAGTTACTCCCCCCTGGGCGCAGCATACAATGAGCAGTTCTTC. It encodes CASSYSPLGAAYNEQFF.

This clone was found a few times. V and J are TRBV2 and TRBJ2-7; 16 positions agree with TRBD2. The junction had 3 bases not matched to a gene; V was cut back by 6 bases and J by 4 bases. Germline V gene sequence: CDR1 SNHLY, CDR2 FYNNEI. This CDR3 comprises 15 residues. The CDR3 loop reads CASRGLAGGQYEQYF. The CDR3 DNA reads TGTGCCAGCAGGGGACTAGCGGGGGGGCAGTACGAGCAGTACTTC.

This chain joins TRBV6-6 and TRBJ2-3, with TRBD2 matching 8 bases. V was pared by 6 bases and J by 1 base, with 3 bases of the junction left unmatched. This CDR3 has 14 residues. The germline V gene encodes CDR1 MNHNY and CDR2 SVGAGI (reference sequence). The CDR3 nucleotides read TGTGCCAGCAGGACTAGCGTGGGCACAGATACGCAGTATTTT. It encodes CASRTSVGTDTQYF.

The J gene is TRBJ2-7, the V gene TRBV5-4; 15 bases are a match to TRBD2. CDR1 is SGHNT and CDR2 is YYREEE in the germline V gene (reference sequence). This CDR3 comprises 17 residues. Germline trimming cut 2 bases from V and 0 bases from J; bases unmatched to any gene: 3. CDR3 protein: CASSFGTSGGSSYEQYF. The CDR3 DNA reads TGTGCCAGCAGCTTTGGGACTAGCGGGGGGAGCTCCTACGAGCAGTACTTC.